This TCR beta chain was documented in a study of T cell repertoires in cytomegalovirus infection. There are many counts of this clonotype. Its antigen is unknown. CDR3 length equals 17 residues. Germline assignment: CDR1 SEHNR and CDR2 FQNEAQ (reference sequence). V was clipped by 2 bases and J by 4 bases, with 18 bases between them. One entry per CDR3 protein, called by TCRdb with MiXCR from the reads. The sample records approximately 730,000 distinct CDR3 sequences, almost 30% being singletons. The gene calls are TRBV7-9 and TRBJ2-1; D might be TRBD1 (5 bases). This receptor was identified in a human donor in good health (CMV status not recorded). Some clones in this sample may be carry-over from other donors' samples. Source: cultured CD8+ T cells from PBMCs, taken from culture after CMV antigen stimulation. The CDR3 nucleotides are TGTGCCAGCAGCTTATGGGATTTAGGACACCATTACAATGAGCAGTTCTTC. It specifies CASSLWDLGHHYNEQFF.